Listed below are T cell receptor beta chains from one sample, sequenced in a study of T cells in Graves' hyperthyroidism and ophthalmopathy. One entry per CDR3 protein, called by TCRdb with MiXCR from the multiplex PCR reads. The sample has around 300,000 distinct CDR3 sequences, approximately 23% seen once. The sequenced sample was blood. The source of these receptors is a young man with Graves' ophthalmopathy. CDR3s leave out the opening cysteine and the closing phenylalanine or tryptophan.

j_call,v_call,cdr3_aa
TRBJ2-5,TRBV7-3,ASSLSRQVETQY
TRBJ2-1,TRBV7-8,ASSPGTSGVLEQF
TRBJ1-2,TRBV6-1,ASTTGRNYGYT
TRBJ2-7,TRBV6-1,ASSENPRTANSYEQY
TRBJ1-5,TRBV4-1,ASSQDRGGQPQH
TRBJ2-5,TRBV18,ASSTNQETQY
TRBJ1-2,TRBV19,ASSPTGTGADGYT
TRBJ2-5,TRBV11-3,ASSIQETQY
TRBJ2-7,TRBV5-1,ASSLGTGLSYEQY
TRBJ2-7,TRBV20-1,SASFPGRQKRQY